This T cell receptor (beta chain) was recovered during a study of T-cell memory formation after mild COVID-19 (dated by TCRdb to the early 2020s). Background for the entire study: Most TCR sequence clusters were specific to one of the two donors. Longitudinal TCRalpha and TCRbeta repertoire sequencing tracked T-cell clones expanding and contracting after mild COVID-19 in a couple of donors. The cohort was made up of two young adult volunteers, one female and one male, who were previously healthy.

In the germline V gene (reference sequence), CDR1 corresponds to SGHNT and CDR2 to YYREEE. V is trimmed back by 5 bases and J by 1 base, and the junction contains 7 bases that no gene match accounts for. Measured from the cysteine to the phenylalanine, the CDR3 is 15 residues long. The CDR3 DNA has 45 bases and is translated from base 1. The sample was run on an Illumina NovaSeq 6000. TCRalpha and TCRbeta cDNA libraries were constructed by 5'RACE with constant-segment primers, with sample barcodes and unique molecular identifiers being introduced. Trizol reagent was used to extract RNA from every sample. Amplification of the libraries took two PCR steps, and the second step added a second sample barcode plus Illumina TruSeq adapters. Libraries were sequenced on an Illumina NovaSeq with 2 x 150 bp paired-end reads. Under the source paper's analysis protocol: With migec v1.2.7, reads were demultiplexed and then collapsed into UMI-guided consensus sequences. Using mixcr v2.1.11, UMI consensuses were aligned to TRA and TRB V and J templates and then assembled into clonotypes. Clonotypes were classified as expanded or contracted when called significant by both edgeR and NoisET, with noise models trained on biological replicates. For edgeR calls, the thresholds were a false discovery rate-adjusted p below 0.01 and a log2 fold-change of 1. As an exploratory analysis of dynamics, max-normalized trajectories of the 1000 most abundant clonotypes were examined with PCA combined with hierarchical clustering. Each responding clone was given a CD4 or CD8 phenotype based on the CD4+ and CD8+ repertoires, which had been sequenced separately. Through fastp at Q25 and MiXCR, TCRdb rebuilt clones from the public reads, retaining in-frame beta chains. Each entry is one CDR3 protein sequence, shown with its most common DNA and genes. These V and J calls originate from TCRdb's pipeline instead of the authors' own analysis. In this sample the table shows hundreds of thousands of distinct CDR3 sequences, around a fifth of which occur a single time. Of the sample, around 20% falls within the top ten clones.

The table lists this clonotype with a few counts. Its antigen is unknown. Base qualities are missing; no much larger clone stands one base away. PBMCs were isolated by Ficoll-Paque density gradient centrifugation. The full study reports these points: The study included only a couple of mild cases, and larger cohorts that include severe cases with pre-infection samples were judged to be necessary. Contracting CD4+ clones turned up mainly in the CM and EM memory subsets, whereas EMRA was where CD8+ clones were enriched. Some responding clones were found in pre-infection memory, which suggests that pre-existing cross-reactive memory T cells took part in the SARS-CoV-2 response. Clones contracting from day 15 to 85 had balanced CD4/CD8 phenotypes, while a second wave expanding from day 15 to 37 was biased towards CD4+. Whether the second-wave clones peaking on day 37 were SARS-CoV-2 specific was not confirmed.

This sequence uses TRBV5-4 and TRBJ2-5, and 8 bases in between align with TRBD2. Sequences were obtained from PBMCs or a T cell subset sorted from them (not recorded which). The receptor's source is a man aged 18 to 30 who had mild COVID-19 (a few samples of this study predate the infection). The sample titles of this study are shuffled in the database, so cell type and time point are left out; the donor was told from shared clones. Here the CDR3 is given as CASRAGGGPQETQYF. The bases are TGTGCCAGCAGGGCTGGCGGGGGGCCCCAAGAGACCCAGTACTTC.